Each of the 29 T cell receptor beta chains below was sequenced from the same sample in a study of T-cell reconstitution after alpha-beta-depleted transplantation in children. Preparation of the TCRbeta library involved a method that used unique molecular identifiers. MiXCR was run by TCRdb on the PCR reads, yielding one entry per CDR3 protein. The sample records 240,000 or so distinct CDR3 sequences, less than 9% being singletons. The sample in question was PBMCs, mostly from graft donor cells, obtained 180 days after TCRalphabeta/CD19-depleted stem cell transplant. The source is a male patient younger than 18 who had a stem cell transplant for acute lymphoblastic leukemia, so the T cells may come from the graft donor.

This clonotype has a count of ten or more. The chain combines TRBV12-3 or TRBV12-4 with TRBJ2-3; D unclear. V lost 3 bases and J 6 bases, leaving 22 bases between the germline ends. The CDR3 length is 17 residues. CDR3 amino acids: CASSFSGPFRKGDTQYF. The CDR3, as DNA: TGTGCCAGCAGTTTTTCCGGGCCTTTTCGAAAAGGGGATACGCAGTATTTT.

This clonotype occurred many times. The chain employs TRBV7-8 and TRBJ2-2; 13 nucleotides agree with TRBD2. After removal of 6 bases from V and 1 base from J, the junction contained 8 bases not matched to a gene. CDR1 SGHVS and CDR2 FQNEAQ come from the germline V gene. This CDR3 comprises 18 residues. CDR3 loop: CASSLRTSGGLNTGELFF. CDR3 DNA sequence: TGTGCCAGCAGTTTGAGGACTAGCGGGGGCCTGAACACCGGGGAGCTGTTTTTT.

In its sample, this clonotype was seen many times. This chain links TRBV12-3 or TRBV12-4 with TRBJ2-5; no clear D. Trimming removed 3 bases from V and 2 bases from J, with 4 bases in between. The length of the CDR3 is 12 residues. In DNA, the CDR3 is TGTGCCAGCAGTTTTCAGCAAGAGACCCAGTACTTC. Translation gives CASSFQQETQYF.

This clonotype appeared many times. The chain couples TRBV23-1 to TRBJ2-2; D remains ambiguous. TRBV23-1 is an ORF for which the function is uncertain. V was clipped by 8 bases and J by 4 bases, with 2 bases between them. The CDR3 covers 10 residues. Here the CDR3 DNA reads TGCGCCAGCTTCACCGGGGAGCTGTTTTTT. Protein product: CASFTGELFF.

This clonotype was found many times. The chain employs TRBV15 and TRBJ2-7, with D unresolved. The CDR3 covers 13 residues. Trimming took 0 bases from V and 6 from J, leaving 9 bases between them. From germline, CDR1 is LNHNV and CDR2 YYDKDF (reference sequence). In nucleotides, the CDR3 is TGTGCCACCAGCAGAGACCCGGCGGCCGAGCAGTACTTC. As protein: CATSRDPAAEQYF. Using reference TRBV15 and TRBJ2-7 for the parts outside the CDR3, the full variable domain is DAMVIQNPRYQVTQFGKPVTLSCSQTLNHNVMYWYQQKSSQAPKLLFHYYDKDFNNEADTPDNFQSRRPNTSFCFLDIRSPGLGDTAMYLCATSRDPAAEQYFGPGTRLTVT.

In this sample, this clonotype turned up many times. The chain is built from TRBV16 and TRBJ1-5; D is perhaps TRBD1 (6 bases). V was cut by 0 bases and J by 7 bases, with 13 bases left in between. Germline CDR1 is KGHSY and CDR2 is FQNENV. The CDR3 spans 15 residues. The CDR3, as DNA: TGTGCCAGCAGCCAATCGAGGTCAGGGGTCCAGCCCCAGCATTTT. Residues: CASSQSRSGVQPQHF.

On this clonotype itself: It may be a read error: a sequence one base away is much more abundant. The gene calls are TRBV2 and TRBJ1-4; the match to TRBD1 covers 7 bases. Germline trimming cut 9 bases from V and 1 base from J; bases unmatched to any gene: 11. CDR1 is SNHLY, CDR2 FYNNEI, per germline. This CDR3 has 16 residues. As DNA, the CDR3 is TGTGCCAGTAACAAAGGGCAGGGGGTAACTAATGAAAAACTGTTTTTT. Translating it yields CASNKGQGVTNEKLFF.

This clonotype has a handful of counts. The CDR3 reads CASSFPRFSYNEQFF. Here the CDR3 DNA reads TGTGCCAGCAGCTTCCCTCGCTTCTCCTACAATGAGCAGTTCTTC. J is TRBJ2-1 and V is TRBV7-2; D is undetermined. In germline, CDR1 is SGHTA, CDR2 FQGNSA. The V end was cut by 3 bases, the J end by 0 bases, with 9 bases between. This CDR3 region has 15 residues.

This clonotype appeared many times. The V call is TRBV10-3, the J call TRBJ1-6; D gene unclear. The CDR3 runs 14 residues. The germline CDR1 and CDR2 sequences are ENHRY and SYGVKD. The ends were cut back, 5 bases at V and 7 bases at J, with 12 bases in the middle. The CDR3 reads CAISIGGVNSPLHF. CDR3 bases: TGTGCCATCAGTATAGGAGGAGTGAATTCACCCCTCCACTTT.

This clonotype occurred many times. The chain combines TRBV12-3 or TRBV12-4 with TRBJ1-2, with D uncertain. The CDR3 runs to 14 residues. The V end lost 1 base, the J end lost 4 bases, and 10 bases lay between the germline ends. In DNA, the CDR3 is TGTGCCAGCAGTTTAGGCAGGCCTACCTATGGCTACACCTTC. Its translation is CASSLGRPTYGYTF.

This clonotype was recorded at least ten times. The gene calls are TRBV12-3 or TRBV12-4 and TRBJ2-7, with TRBD1 as a possible D gene (5 bases). The CDR3 covers 13 residues. The V gene lost 1 base and the J gene lost 4 bases, with 8 bases spanning the gap. The CDR3 protein is CASSLGQRYEQYF. CDR3 sequence (DNA): TGTGCCAGCAGTTTAGGACAGAGATACGAGCAGTACTTC.

This clonotype has ten or more counts. The V gene is TRBV7-2, the J gene TRBJ2-7, with 8 bases identical to TRBD1. The CDR3 covers 16 residues. J was trimmed by 3 bases and V by 5 bases; bases with no gene match: 12. From germline, CDR1 is SGHTA and CDR2 FQGNSA. CDR3 bases: TGTGCCAGCAGCCAAACCGGGACAGGCTCCCTCTACGAGCAGTACTTC. Amino acid sequence: CASSQTGTGSLYEQYF.

At least ten counts were recorded for this clonotype. This chain links TRBV4-1 with TRBJ1-1; D is uncertain. V was shortened by 3 bases and J by 1 base, with 9 bases between the two germline ends. There are 14 residues in the CDR3. Germline assignment: CDR1 MGHRA and CDR2 YSYEKL. CDR3 coding DNA: TGCGCCAGCAGCCAGCTAACAGCGAACACTGAAGCTTTCTTT. Residues: CASSQLTANTEAFF.

This clonotype was seen repeatedly, ten times or more. The chain couples TRBV18 to TRBJ2-3, with 9 bases identical to TRBD1. CDR3 size: 15 residues. From germline, CDR1 is KGHSH and CDR2 LQKENI. With V trimmed by 5 bases and J by 5 bases, 8 bases remained unmatched. The CDR3, as DNA: TGTGCCAGCTCATACCGGGACAGGGTCAGAGATACGCAGTATTTT. Amino acids: CASSYRDRVRDTQYF. The entire variable domain, with the rest obtained from reference TRBV18 and TRBJ2-3, is as follows: NAGVMQNPRHLVRRRGQEARLRCSPMKGHSHVYWYRQLPEEGLKFMVYLQKENIIDESGMPKERFSAEFPKEGPSILRIQQVVRGDSAAYFCASSYRDRVRDTQYFGPGTRLTVL.

This clonotype showed up many times. The chain has TRBV29-1 and TRBJ1-2; the D is unclear. The germline V and J ends were trimmed by 6 bases and 5 bases, with 13 bases remaining between them. Germline values: CDR1 SQVTM, CDR2 ANQGSEA. The CDR3 totals 12 residues. Here the CDR3 reads CSVLLVRYGYTF. For the CDR3, the DNA is TGCAGCGTCTTGTTGGTGCGGTATGGCTACACCTTC.

This clonotype came up many times. The chain employs TRBV7-2 and TRBJ2-2; D is uncertain. The germline CDR1 and CDR2 sequences are SGHTA and FQGNSA. There are 14 residues in the CDR3. Trimming took 9 bases from V and 6 from J, leaving 17 bases between them. The DNA for the CDR3 is TGTGCCAGTATCCCGAGGCTGAAGCCCGGGGAGCTGTTTTTT. Its translation is CASIPRLKPGELFF.

V gene TRBV7-9 combines with J gene TRBJ2-7, with 9 bases fitting TRBD2. Germline CDR1 SEHNR, CDR2 FQNEAQ (reference sequence). This CDR3 spans 15 amino acids. Trimming at V came to 3 bases and at J to 6 bases, leaving 9 bases not matched to a gene. CDR3: CASSFTPGLASEQYF. CDR3 sequence (DNA): TGTGCCAGCAGCTTTACTCCGGGACTAGCCTCCGAGCAGTACTTC.

This clonotype was counted ten times or more. The chain recombines TRBV10-3 with TRBJ2-7; the D is unclear. The CDR3 loop spans 14 amino acids. V was cut by 0 bases and J by 4 bases, with 10 bases left in between. Germline V gene data show CDR1 as ENHRY and CDR2 as SYGVKD. The CDR3 here is CAISESARRYEQYF. The CDR3 coding sequence is TGTGCCATCAGTGAGTCGGCCAGGCGGTACGAGCAGTACTTC.

This clonotype has ten or more counts. The rearrangement uses TRBV12-3 or TRBV12-4 and TRBJ2-2, with TRBD1 identical over 7 bases. The CDR3 extends over 13 amino acids. V trimming: 8 bases; J trimming: 7 bases; junction bases outside the gene matches: 7. In nucleotides, the CDR3 is TGTGCCAGCCAAGGACAGGCTCGCGGGGAGCTGTTTTTT. It translates to CASQGQARGELFF.

This clonotype was seen repeatedly, ten times or more. The V and J genes are TRBV10-3 and TRBJ2-3; the D is unclear. Trimming left V 0 bases short and J 2 bases short, with 6 bases between. The CDR3 is 14 residues long. Germline V gene sequence: CDR1 ENHRY, CDR2 SYGVKD. This chain's CDR3 is CAISESLYTDTQYF. The CDR3 region has the DNA TGTGCCATCAGTGAGTCCCTGTACACAGATACGCAGTATTTT.

This clonotype has more than one count but fewer than ten. This chain joins TRBV19 and TRBJ2-6; TRBD1 agrees at 11 bases. After removal of 4 bases from V and 1 base from J, the junction contained 9 bases not matched to a gene. The CDR3 consists of 19 residues. Germline CDR1 and CDR2: LNHDA and SQIVND (reference sequence). The CDR3 DNA is TGTGCCAGTAGTACAAACTACCGGGACAGGGGGTCTGGGGCCAACGTCCTGACTTTC. This gives the protein CASSTNYRDRGSGANVLTF.

Concerning this clonotype: The junction departs from the called germline gene at one end, perhaps through a read error. The V gene is TRBV3-1, the J gene TRBJ2-3; 15 bases are shared with TRBD2. The germline V gene has CDR1 LGHDT and CDR2 YNNKEL (reference sequence). The CDR3 totals 17 residues. The CDR3 loop reads CASSLGLAGGGTDRQYF. The CDR3 nucleotides are TGTGCCAGCAGCCTCGGACTAGCGGGAGGGGGAACAGATAGGCAGTATTTT.

This clonotype was observed many times. This chain joins TRBV28 and TRBJ2-7; no clear D gene. This CDR3 comprises 13 residues. Germline assignment: CDR1 MDHEN and CDR2 SYDVKM. V lost 3 bases to trimming and J lost 3 bases, with 9 bases between them. CDR3 sequence (DNA): TGTGCCAGCAGTTTTGGGGTACGCTACGAGCAGTACTTC. This sequence encodes CASSFGVRYEQYF.

This clonotype has ten or more counts. The chain couples TRBV12-3 or TRBV12-4 to TRBJ2-5, with 10 bases fitting TRBD2. V was pared by 2 bases and J by 5 bases, with 2 bases of the junction left unmatched. The CDR3 has 14 residues. CDR3 nucleotide sequence: TGTGCCAGCAGTTTAAAGCGGGGGGGGGAGACCCAGTACTTC. Protein product: CASSLKRGGETQYF.

This clonotype was seen at least ten times. The V gene is TRBV29-1, the J gene TRBJ2-7, with D tentatively TRBD2 (5 bases). CDR3 length: 14 amino acids. V was cut by 4 bases and J by 0 bases, with 13 bases left in between. Germline V CDR1 and CDR2: SQVTM, ANQGSEA. In nucleotides, the CDR3 is TGCAGCGTTGCGATCCGGGGTCGCTCCTACGAGCAGTACTTC. Amino acids: CSVAIRGRSYEQYF.

V is TRBV7-1 and J is TRBJ2-7; D ambiguous. TRBV7-1 is an open reading frame, and its role is uncertain. V was shortened by 11 bases and J by 7 bases, with 12 bases between the two germline ends. There are 10 residues in the CDR3. CDR3 coding DNA: TGTGCCTGCTGCTCGAAGGAGCAGTACTTC. This gives the protein CACCSKEQYF.

This clonotype was seen a handful of times. Mismatch with germline at one junction end may stem from a read error. The gene calls are TRBV12-3 or TRBV12-4 and TRBJ2-6, with 7 positions matching TRBD1. The CDR3 loop spans 18 amino acids. Written as DNA, the CDR3 is TGTGCCTGCAGTTTGAGGGGACAGTCGAGCTCTGGGGCCAACGTCCTGACTTTC. Its protein product is CACSLRGQSSSGANVLTF.

This clonotype was observed at least ten times. V and J are TRBV12-3 or TRBV12-4 and TRBJ1-6, with D possibly being TRBD1 (5 bases). The V gene lost 2 bases and the J gene lost 10 bases, with 15 bases spanning the gap. The CDR3 sequence is 15 residues long. This CDR3 is CASSLRQTGRSPLHF. CDR3 coding DNA: TGTGCCAGCAGTTTAAGGCAGACGGGACGATCACCCCTCCACTTT.

The table lists this clonotype with a few counts. The chain combines TRBV7-6 with TRBJ1-3, with D unresolved. This CDR3 comprises 13 residues. Per germline, CDR1 SGHVS and CDR2 FNYEAQ. V gave up 5 bases and J gave up 3 bases, with 8 bases separating them. The CDR3 spells CASSPIIGNTIYF. As DNA, the CDR3 is TGTGCCAGCAGCCCGATTATTGGAAACACCATATATTTT. Based on the CDR3 plus reference TRBV7-6 and TRBJ1-3, the full variable domain is GAGVSQSPRYKVTKRGQDVALRCDPISGHVSLYWYRQALGQGPEFLTYFNYEAQQDKSGLPNDRFSAERPEGSISTLTIQRTEQRDSAMYRCASSPIIGNTIYFGEGSWLTVV.